The T cell receptor (beta chain) described here comes from a study of OX40 agonist ivuxolimab in advanced cancers. The CDR3 is 12 amino acids. Germline CDR1 SGHTA, CDR2 FQGNSA. The trim removed 1 base at V and 11 bases at J, leaving 2 bases unmatched. The repertoire was sequenced with immunoSEQ multiplex PCR; TCRdb's copy has only in-frame clones and lacks some. Here the sample spans about 68,000 clones, about 91% being singletons. This specimen was CD4+ or CD8+ T cells sorted from blood, taken in a trial of the OX40 agonist ivuxolimab. V is TRBV7-2 and J is TRBJ2-3; 8 nucleotides agree with TRBD2. The clonotype was recovered from an adult with an advanced solid tumor such as melanoma, head and neck, liver or kidney cancer. CDR3 in DNA: TGTGCCAGCAGCTTAGAACTAGCGGTGCAGTATTTT. Translating gives CASSLELAVQYF.